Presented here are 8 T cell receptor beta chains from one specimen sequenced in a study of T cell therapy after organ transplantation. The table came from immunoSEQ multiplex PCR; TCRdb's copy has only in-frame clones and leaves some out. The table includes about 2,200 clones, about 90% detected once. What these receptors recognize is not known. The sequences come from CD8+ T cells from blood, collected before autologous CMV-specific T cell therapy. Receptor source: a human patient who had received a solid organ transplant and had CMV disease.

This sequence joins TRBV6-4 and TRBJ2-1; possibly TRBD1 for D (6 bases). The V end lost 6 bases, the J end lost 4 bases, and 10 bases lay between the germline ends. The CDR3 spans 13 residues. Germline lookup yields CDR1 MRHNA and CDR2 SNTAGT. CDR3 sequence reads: CASSPTGYNEQFF. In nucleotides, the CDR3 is TGTGCCAGCAGCCCAACAGGGTACAATGAGCAGTTCTTC.

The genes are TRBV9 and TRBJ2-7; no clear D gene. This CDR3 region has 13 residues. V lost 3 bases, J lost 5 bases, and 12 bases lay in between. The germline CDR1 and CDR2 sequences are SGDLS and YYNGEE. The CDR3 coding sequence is TGTGCCAGCAGCGCCGGTCCCCCAAACGAGCAGTACTTC. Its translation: CASSAGPPNEQYF.

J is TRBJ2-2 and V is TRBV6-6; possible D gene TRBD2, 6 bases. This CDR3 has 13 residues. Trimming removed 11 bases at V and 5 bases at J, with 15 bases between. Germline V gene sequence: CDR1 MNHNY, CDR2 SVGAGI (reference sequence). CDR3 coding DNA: TGTGCCTGCACGGGGGTAATGACCGGGGAGCTGTTTTTT. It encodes CACTGVMTGELFF.

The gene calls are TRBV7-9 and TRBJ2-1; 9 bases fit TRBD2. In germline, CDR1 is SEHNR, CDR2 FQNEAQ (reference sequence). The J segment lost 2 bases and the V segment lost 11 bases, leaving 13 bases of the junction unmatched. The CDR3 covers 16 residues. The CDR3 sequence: CAFSGGRGGPYNEQFF. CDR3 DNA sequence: TGTGCCTTCAGCGGTGGGCGGGGGGGCCCCTACAATGAGCAGTTCTTC.

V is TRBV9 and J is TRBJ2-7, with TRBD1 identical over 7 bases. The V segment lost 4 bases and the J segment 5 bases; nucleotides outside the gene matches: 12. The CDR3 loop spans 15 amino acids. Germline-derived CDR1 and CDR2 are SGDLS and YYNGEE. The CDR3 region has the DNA TGTGCCAGCAGCCCAACCCCAGGGCAGGGGGACGAGCAGTACTTC. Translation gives CASSPTPGQGDEQYF.

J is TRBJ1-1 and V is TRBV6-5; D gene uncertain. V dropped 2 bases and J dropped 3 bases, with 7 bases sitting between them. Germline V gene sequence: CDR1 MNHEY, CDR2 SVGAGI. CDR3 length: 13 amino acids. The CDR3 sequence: CASSYRGYTEAFF. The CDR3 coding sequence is TGTGCCAGCAGTTACCGAGGTTACACTGAAGCTTTCTTT.

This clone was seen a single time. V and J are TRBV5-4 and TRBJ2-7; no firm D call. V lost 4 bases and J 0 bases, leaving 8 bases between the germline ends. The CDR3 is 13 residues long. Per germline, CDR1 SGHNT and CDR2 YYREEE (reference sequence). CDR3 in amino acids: CASSPLSSYEQYF. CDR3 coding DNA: TGTGCCAGCAGCCCCTTGAGCTCCTACGAGCAGTACTTC.

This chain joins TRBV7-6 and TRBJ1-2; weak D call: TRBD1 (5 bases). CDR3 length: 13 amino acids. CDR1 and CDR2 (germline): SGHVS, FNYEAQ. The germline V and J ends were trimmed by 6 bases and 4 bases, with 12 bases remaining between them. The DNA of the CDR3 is TGTGCCAGCAGTCCGGGGGAACTCTATGGCTACACCTTC. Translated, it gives CASSPGELYGYTF.